Listed here are 29 T cell receptor beta chains from one sample, sequenced in a study of blood T cells in healthy people across ages. Next came a second PCR, run for about 6 to 12 cycles, which used a sample-barcoded 5' primer along with a J-beta primer mix. A single record per CDR3 protein comes from TCRdb applying MiXCR to the 5' RACE reads. The sample has more than 1,000,000 distinct CDR3 sequences, about 25% seen once. These sequences were also reported in another study, on T cells of mothers and their children.

The sequencing sample was made of blood. The receptors originated from a girl aged 2-10 years in good health.

This sequence joins TRBV5-1 and TRBJ2-6; D gene unclear. Germline V gene lookup returns CDR1 SGHRS and CDR2 YFSETQ. This CDR3 contains 17 residues. Trimming left V 5 bases short and J 2 bases short, with 17 bases between. CDR3 nucleotide sequence: TGCGCCAGCAGTCTCTTTACAGTAAACACTGGGGCCAACGTCCTGACTTTC. Encoded protein: CASSLFTVNTGANVLTF.

This rearrangement joins TRBV20-1 to TRBJ2-7, with TRBD1 matching 12 bases. J was trimmed by 6 bases and V by 2 bases; bases with no gene match: 5. The CDR3 loop spans 14 amino acids. The germline V gene has CDR1 DFQATT and CDR2 SNEGSKA (reference sequence). The CDR3 is CSARSGQGATEQYF. DNA for the CDR3: TGCAGTGCTAGATCGGGACAGGGGGCGACCGAGCAGTACTTC.

This clonotype occurred a few times. The gene calls are TRBV20-1 and TRBJ2-7, with D uncertain. V lost 0 bases and J 1 base, leaving 13 bases between the germline ends. The CDR3 spans 15 residues. Germline values: CDR1 DFQATT, CDR2 SNEGSKA (reference sequence). DNA for the CDR3: TGCAGTGCTAGAGATCCGCAGGATATGTCCTACGAGCAGTACTTC. This sequence encodes CSARDPQDMSYEQYF.

This clonotype was picked up a small number of times. The J gene is TRBJ1-1, the V gene TRBV20-1; TRBD1 matches at 9 bases. Germline V gene sequence: CDR1 DFQATT, CDR2 SNEGSKA (reference sequence). The ends lost 5 bases at V and 5 bases at J; junction bases unmatched: 6. The length of the CDR3 is 13 residues. In DNA form, the CDR3 reads TGCAGTGCTGACGGACAGGGGAGGACTGAAGCTTTCTTT. Translation gives CSADGQGRTEAFF.

The chain employs TRBV20-1 and TRBJ2-5, with a weak D call TRBD2 (6 bases). The end of the DNA is better explained by TRBJ2-1, so the J call may be wrong. The CDR3 extends over 15 amino acids. The V gene's germline CDR1 is DFQATT and CDR2 SNEGSKA (reference sequence). CDR3 DNA sequence: TGCAGTGCTAGAAGGGCGGGGCGCTCCTACAATGAGCAGTTCTTC. Protein sequence: CSARRAGRSYNEQFF.

The CDR3 coding sequence is TGTGCCAGCAGCCGGGGAAGGCGCGGGGGTCACAATGAGCAGTTCTTC. As protein: CASSRGRRGGHNEQFF. The rearrangement links TRBV7-6 to TRBJ2-1; 7 positions match TRBD2. From germline, CDR1 is SGHVS and CDR2 FNYEAQ. The CDR3 runs 16 residues. Trimming at V came to 5 bases and at J to 5 bases, leaving 12 bases not matched to a gene.

This clonotype was observed a handful of times. The V gene is TRBV7-6, the J gene TRBJ2-3; TRBD2 is a possible D gene (5 bases). CDR3 length equals 15 residues. V lost 1 base, J lost 4 bases, and 12 bases lay in between. CDR1 and CDR2 from the germline V gene are SGHVS and FNYEAQ. This CDR3 reads CASSLVGVRADTQYF. The CDR3 DNA reads as TGTGCCAGCAGCTTAGTCGGGGTCAGAGCAGATACGCAGTATTTT.

This clonotype was observed a handful of times. The chain couples TRBV29-1 to TRBJ2-1; no firm D call. Trimming removed 1 base at V and 5 bases at J, with 6 bases between. The CDR3 is made up of 12 amino acids. The V gene's germline CDR1 is SQVTM and CDR2 ANQGSEA. The CDR3 nucleotides are TGCAGCGTTGAAGGAGGCGACAATGAGCAGTTCTTC. Translating gives CSVEGGDNEQFF.

The J gene is TRBJ1-2, the V gene TRBV3-1; tentatively, D is TRBD1 (6 bases). V lost 6 bases to trimming and J lost 5 bases, with 25 bases between them. The CDR3 spans 17 residues. CDR1 and CDR2 from the germline V gene are LGHDT and YNNKEL (reference sequence). The CDR3 loop reads CASRPTNQGQFVYGYTF. CDR3 nucleotide sequence: TGTGCCAGCAGGCCTACCAATCAAGGACAGTTTGTTTATGGCTACACCTTC.

This clonotype was seen a handful of times. This chain connects TRBV15 to TRBJ1-3; the D gene is possibly TRBD1 (6 bases). Trimming took 3 bases from V and 0 from J, leaving 12 bases between them. CDR1 is LNHNV, CDR2 YYDKDF, per germline (reference sequence). The CDR3 is 16 amino acids. In nucleotides, the CDR3 is TGTGCCACCAGCAGCACAGGGAAAAGCTCTGGAAACACCATATATTTT. Translation: CATSSTGKSSGNTIYF.

The rearrangement links TRBV27 to TRBJ2-5; 11 bases match TRBD1. The V and J ends lost 1 base and 3 bases, in that order; junction bases with no gene match: 7. Germline values: CDR1 MNHEY, CDR2 SMNVEV (reference sequence). The length of the CDR3 is 17 residues. CDR3 region: CASSLFGQGARKETQYF. CDR3 DNA: TGTGCCAGCAGTTTATTCGGACAGGGGGCAAGAAAAGAGACCCAGTACTTC.

V is TRBV3-1 and J is TRBJ2-1; D is possibly TRBD2 (5 bases). Germline V CDR1 and CDR2: LGHDT, YNNKEL (reference sequence). With 3 bases removed from V and 4 bases from J, the gap between germline ends came to 10 bases. CDR3 size: 14 residues. In DNA, the CDR3 is TGTGCCAGCAGCCATGAGGGATATTACAATGAGCAGTTCTTC. Residues: CASSHEGYYNEQFF.

This clonotype was detected a few times. The rearrangement links TRBV5-5 to TRBJ2-1; a possible D gene is TRBD2 (6 bases). This CDR3 is built from 14 residues. Looked up from germline, CDR1 is SGHKS and CDR2 is YYEKEE (reference sequence). The ends were cut back, 7 bases at V and 7 bases at J, with 18 bases in the middle. CDR3 amino acids: CASVLDQAGNEQFF. CDR3 nucleotides: TGTGCCAGCGTCTTGGATCAAGCGGGTAATGAGCAGTTCTTC.

The chain is built from TRBV14 and TRBJ2-5; TRBD2 agrees at 12 bases. The DNA end is more similar to TRBJ2-1, so the J call may be wrong. The CDR3 contains 14 residues. Germline values: CDR1 SGHDN, CDR2 FVKESK. The CDR3 nucleotides are TGTGCCAGCAGCCACCTAGCGGGAGGGTGGGAGCAGTTCTTC. Translated, it gives CASSHLAGGWEQFF.

In this sample, this clonotype turned up a few times. The V gene is TRBV5-1, the J gene TRBJ2-1, with D maybe TRBD2 (6 bases). V lost 3 bases and J 2 bases, leaving 9 bases between the germline ends. The CDR3 has 14 amino acids. Germline CDR1 and CDR2: SGHRS and YFSETQ. The CDR3 DNA sequence: TGCGCCAGCAGCTGGGACTCCACCTACAATGAGCAGTTCTTC. This gives the protein CASSWDSTYNEQFF.

The CDR3 region is CASSQGTWGLEDNEQFF. Here the CDR3 DNA reads TGCGCCAGCAGCCAAGGGACCTGGGGACTAGAGGACAATGAGCAGTTCTTC. This sequence joins TRBV4-3 and TRBJ2-1; TRBD2 matches 8 bases. The CDR3 extends over 17 amino acids. The germline V gene has CDR1 LGHNA and CDR2 YSLEER. Unmatched junction bases numbered 10, after V lost 1 base and J lost 5 bases.

The chain links TRBV7-9 to TRBJ1-1; D not certain. Deletions cut 6 bases from V and 8 bases from J, with 13 bases between. This CDR3 has 12 amino acids. Germline CDR1 is SEHNR and CDR2 is FQNEAQ (reference sequence). The CDR3 region is CASRLPSGEAFF. In DNA, the CDR3 is TGTGCCAGCAGACTACCATCGGGGGAAGCTTTCTTT.

Ten or more counts support this clonotype. V usage is TRBV4-2 and J usage is TRBJ1-2; no definite D call. V was clipped by 3 bases and J by 4 bases, with 9 bases between them. Germline-derived CDR1 and CDR2 are LGHNA and YNFKEQ. The CDR3 is made up of 13 amino acids. CDR3 sequence (DNA): TGTGCCAGCAGCCAGGAGGACGGCTATGGCTACACCTTC. Amino acid sequence: CASSQEDGYGYTF.

J is TRBJ2-7 and V is TRBV12-3 or TRBV12-4; no definite D call. Between the trimmed V and J ends, which lost 7 bases and 5 bases, there was a span of 24 bases. This CDR3 spans 16 amino acids. The CDR3 bases are TGTGCCAGCAATACGGCCGGGCTGCAAGATCCCCACGAGCAGTACTTC. Its translation is CASNTAGLQDPHEQYF.

This clonotype was seen a handful of times. V usage is TRBV6-4 and J usage is TRBJ2-3; D might be TRBD2 (6 bases). CDR3 length equals 15 residues. V lost 8 bases and J 4 bases, leaving 19 bases between the germline ends. The germline gives CDR1 MRHNA, CDR2 SNTAGT. The CDR3 sequence: CASHDSRGGADTQYF. The DNA for the CDR3 is TGTGCCAGCCACGATAGTCGGGGAGGAGCAGATACGCAGTATTTT.

This clonotype was counted a few times. One end of the junction is discordant with germline, which a read error may explain. The rearrangement joins TRBV11-2 to TRBJ2-5; D uncertain. There are 14 residues in the CDR3. Germline V gene lookup returns CDR1 SGHAT and CDR2 FQNNGV. The CDR3 spells CASSSNFLWWGSLF. In DNA, the CDR3 is TGTGCCAGCAGCTCTAACTTTTTATGGTGGGGTTCGCTGTTC.

The chain links TRBV4-1 to TRBJ2-2; D might be TRBD1 (5 bases). The germline V gene has CDR1 MGHRA and CDR2 YSYEKL. The germline V and J ends were trimmed by 1 base and 0 bases, with 12 bases remaining between them. This CDR3 spans 17 amino acids. The DNA of the CDR3 is TGCGCCAGCAGCCAAGCGGCCCTGACAGCGAACACCGGGGAGCTGTTTTTT. Protein product: CASSQAALTANTGELFF.

In this sample, this clonotype turned up a few times. The gene calls are TRBV7-9 and TRBJ2-5; 7 bases are a match to TRBD2. The end of the DNA is better explained by TRBJ2-7, so the J call may be wrong. The CDR3 totals 14 residues. Per germline, CDR1 SEHNR and CDR2 FQNEAQ (reference sequence). Written as DNA, the CDR3 is TGTGCCAGCAGGCCCCAGGGAGGGTGGCTCGAGCAGTACTTC. Protein sequence: CASRPQGGWLEQYF.

J is TRBJ1-4 and V is TRBV4-3; D gene ambiguous. Germline V gene data show CDR1 as LGHNA and CDR2 as YSLEER. The CDR3 is 14 amino acids. Trimming stripped 0 bases from V and 6 bases from J, with 8 bases between. CDR3 region: CASSQDPTDEKLFF. CDR3 coding DNA: TGCGCCAGCAGCCAAGATCCGACCGATGAAAAACTGTTTTTT.

This clonotype was counted a few times. The V and J genes are TRBV25-1 and TRBJ2-1, with D perhaps TRBD2 (5 bases). CDR3 length equals 15 residues. Trimming pared 5 bases from V and 1 base from J, leaving 12 bases between. Germline V gene lookup returns CDR1 MGHDK and CDR2 SYGVNS. CDR3 amino acids: CASSSIAGSYNEQFF. The CDR3 DNA reads TGTGCCAGCAGTAGCATTGCGGGTTCCTACAATGAGCAGTTCTTC.

The chain employs TRBV7-9 and TRBJ2-6, with D perhaps being TRBD1 or TRBD2 (5 bases each). This CDR3 has 16 residues. V lost 5 bases and J 7 bases, leaving 18 bases between the germline ends. Germline CDR1 is SEHNR and CDR2 is FQNEAQ (reference sequence). The CDR3 reads CASSQGMKRGANVLTF. The CDR3 bases are TGTGCCAGCAGCCAAGGGATGAAGAGGGGTGCCAACGTCCTGACTTTC. Full variable domain (rest looked up from reference TRBV7-9 and TRBJ2-6): DTGVSQNPRHKITKRGQNVTFRCDPISEHNRLYWYRQTLGQGPEFLTYFQNEAQLEKSRLLSDRFSAERPKGSFSTLEIQRTEQGDSAMYLCASSQGMKRGANVLTFGAGSRLTVL.

The J gene is TRBJ2-5, the V gene TRBV5-1; no reliable D call. The end of the DNA is better explained by TRBJ2-1, so the J call may be wrong. This CDR3 contains 14 residues. Germline V gene data show CDR1 as SGHRS and CDR2 as YFSETQ. The CDR3 region is CASSLPYLEGEQFF. In DNA form, the CDR3 reads TGCGCCAGCAGCTTACCCTATCTAGAAGGTGAGCAGTTCTTC.

The sample holds a few counts of this clonotype. The gene calls are TRBV7-9 and TRBJ2-7, with 7 bases that match TRBD2. The V and J ends lost 0 bases and 2 bases, in that order; junction bases with no gene match: 7. The CDR3 runs to 16 residues. CDR1 SEHNR and CDR2 FQNEAQ come from the germline V gene (reference sequence). In DNA form, the CDR3 reads TGTGCCAGCAGCTTAGCAACTAGCGCGGTCCCCTACGAGCAGTACTTC. Protein product: CASSLATSAVPYEQYF.

The gene calls are TRBV29-1 and TRBJ2-1, with 8 bases identical to TRBD2. V lost 5 bases and J lost 8; bases outside the gene matches: 8. Per the germline V gene, CDR1 is SQVTM and CDR2 is ANQGSEA. The CDR3 is made up of 13 amino acids. The chain's CDR3 is CSVSGRGGDEQFF. In nucleotides, the CDR3 is TGCAGCGTTAGCGGGAGAGGGGGGGATGAGCAGTTCTTC.